This T cell receptor beta chain was identified in a study of blood T cell repertoires in COVID-19. On the study more broadly: Samples representing acute and convalescent COVID-19 were sourced from the United States, Italy and Spain.

Germline values: CDR1 SGHNT, CDR2 YENEEA. The CDR3 is 19 residues long. With 5 bases clipped from V and 4 bases from J, the junction kept 10 bases outside the gene matches. Using immunoSEQ multiplex PCR, the repertoire was profiled, and TCRdb retains in-frame clones only, with some absent. This repertoire shows nearly 25,000 clones, around 74% found once; its top ten account for less than 8.5%. Seattle-derived patients entered the study during active infection and were followed longitudinally. The chain has TRBV11-3 and TRBJ2-2, with TRBD2 matching over 16 bases. The receptor was isolated from a man in his fifties or sixties with COVID-19, enrolled during active disease. The specimen sequenced was peripheral blood. The DNA of the CDR3 is TGTGCCAGCAGCCCGATGGGACTAGCGGGAGGGCCCGGCACCGGGGAGCTGTTTTTT. Its translation: CASSPMGLAGGPGTGELFF.